Listed below are T cell receptor beta chains from one sample, sequenced in a study of shared clonotypes between healthy human individuals. Generated by immunoSEQ multiplex PCR, the TCRdb table keeps only in-frame clones and is missing some. This repertoire shows some 500,000 clones, 90% to 96% found once; its top ten account for 0.05% to 0.07%. Sequencing was done on a sample of naive CD4+ T cells sorted from blood. The receptor set was obtained from a woman between 25 and 40 years old in good health. The CDR3 runs from the conserved cysteine through the conserved F or W. Each record gives: D gene, J gene, V gene, clone size, CDR3 DNA, CDR3 protein. The D gene is left open where the match is weak. The listing skips clone size in some rows; elsewhere it reads once, few, many or a size class.

D: TRBD2; J: TRBJ2-2; V: TRBV10-1; size: -; DNA: TGCGCCAGCAGTGACCCGGGACTAGCGGGAGCCGGGGAGCTGTTTTTT; CDR3: CASSDPGLAGAGELFF
D: -; J: TRBJ2-7; V: TRBV10-3; size: -; DNA: TGTGCCATCGGCCGGGCTTTCTACGAGCAGTACTTC; CDR3: CAIGRAFYEQYF
D: -; J: TRBJ2-7; V: TRBV9; size: -; DNA: TGTGCCAGTGGACCCCAGGCACAAACACCTTACGAGCAGTACTTC; CDR3: CASGPQAQTPYEQYF
D: TRBD1; J: TRBJ1-5; V: TRBV6-6; size: -; DNA: TGTGCCAGCAGTTACCGGGACAGGGTTAATCAGCCCCAGCATTTT; CDR3: CASSYRDRVNQPQHF
D: -; J: TRBJ1-3; V: TRBV2; size: -; DNA: TGTGCCAGCAGTGAAGCCCGTCTCTCTGGAAACACCATATATTTT; CDR3: CASSEARLSGNTIYF
D: -; J: TRBJ1-1; V: TRBV5-1; size: -; DNA: TGCGCCAGCAGCCCGGAGGGACTGCGGAACACTGAAGCTTTCTTT; CDR3: CASSPEGLRNTEAFF
D: TRBD2; J: TRBJ2-2; V: TRBV19; size: -; DNA: TGTGCCAGTAGTGCCCCGGGTGGCGGGGGGCGGGAGCTGTTTTTT; CDR3: CASSAPGGGGRELFF
D: -; J: TRBJ2-3; V: TRBV30; size: -; DNA: TGTGCCTGGAGTACGTACACAGATACGCAGTATTTT; CDR3: CAWSTYTDTQYF
D: -; J: TRBJ2-2; V: TRBV7-8; size: -; DNA: TGTGCCAGCAGAGGGGAGGTTCCCGGGGAGCTGTTTTTT; CDR3: CASRGEVPGELFF
D: TRBD2; J: TRBJ2-7; V: TRBV11-2; size: -; DNA: TGTGCCAGCAGCCCAGGACTAGCGGGAAGTGTATACGAGCAGTACTTC; CDR3: CASSPGLAGSVYEQYF
D: -; J: TRBJ2-1; V: TRBV21-1; size: -; DNA: TGTGCCAGCAGCAAAGTGGCAGACTACAATGAGCAGTTCTTC; CDR3: CASSKVADYNEQFF
D: TRBD1; J: TRBJ2-7; V: TRBV6-4; size: -; DNA: TGTGCCGGATTGGAGACAGGGGGCCTTCCTTACGAGCAGTACTTC; CDR3: CAGLETGGLPYEQYF
D: TRBD1; J: TRBJ1-2; V: TRBV28; size: -; DNA: TGTGCCAGCAGGAACCCGAGGGGGACAGCCTATGGCTACACCTTC; CDR3: CASRNPRGTAYGYTF
D: TRBD2; J: TRBJ2-7; V: TRBV5-6; size: -; DNA: TGTGCCAGCAGCCTATTTAGCGGGACCACAATCTACGAGCAGTACTTC; CDR3: CASSLFSGTTIYEQYF
D: TRBD1; J: TRBJ1-2; V: TRBV5-1; size: once; DNA: TGCGCCAGCAGCTTGGCCGGACAGGCGTTCAACTATGGCTACACCTTC; CDR3: CASSLAGQAFNYGYTF
D: -; J: TRBJ2-2; V: TRBV2; size: -; DNA: TGTGCCAGCAGTGAAGACAACCCTCGAATCGGGGAGCTGTTTTTT; CDR3: CASSEDNPRIGELFF
D: TRBD1; J: TRBJ2-5; V: TRBV6-1; size: -; DNA: TGTGCCAGCAGTAATAGGCTGACAGGGGAAGAGACCCAGTACTTC; CDR3: CASSNRLTGEETQYF
D: -; J: TRBJ1-4; V: TRBV5-8; size: -; DNA: TGTGCCAGCAGCTTCATCGGTAATGAAAAACTGCTTTTT; CDR3: CASSFIGNEKLLF
D: -; J: TRBJ1-1; V: TRBV10-3; size: -; DNA: TGTGCCATCAAGGTGGAGGTAACCGCTGAAGCTTTCTTT; CDR3: CAIKVEVTAEAFF
D: -; J: TRBJ1-1; V: TRBV5-1; size: -; DNA: TGCGCCAGCAGCTTGGATGTAAGTGAAGCTTTCTTT; CDR3: CASSLDVSEAFF
D: TRBD1; J: TRBJ2-7; V: TRBV10-1; size: -; DNA: TGCGCCAGCAGTGACTATTATACCCGGGACAGGGGCGAGCAGTACTTC; CDR3: CASSDYYTRDRGEQYF
D: TRBD2; J: TRBJ2-1; V: TRBV7-2; size: -; DNA: TGTGCCAGCAGCTATCTAGCGGCCTCCTACAATGAGCAGTTCTTC; CDR3: CASSYLAASYNEQFF
D: -; J: TRBJ2-1; V: TRBV4-1; size: -; DNA: TGCGCCAGCAGCCAAGTGGCGACTATTGAGCAGTTCTTC; CDR3: CASSQVATIEQFF
D: -; J: TRBJ2-5; V: TRBV7-8; size: -; DNA: TGTGCCAGCAGCCTGTATGGTCGGTCCCGCCAAGAGACCCAGTACTTC; CDR3: CASSLYGRSRQETQYF
D: -; J: TRBJ2-7; V: TRBV6-5; size: -; DNA: TGTGCCAGCAGTACAACCCTAGTAGCCTACGAGCAGTACTTC; CDR3: CASSTTLVAYEQYF
D: -; J: TRBJ2-7; V: TRBV11-2; size: once; DNA: TGTGCCAGCAGCTTCACGGGATACGAGCAGTACTTC; CDR3: CASSFTGYEQYF
D: -; J: TRBJ2-3; V: TRBV18; size: once; DNA: TGTGCCAGCTCACCGGACGTTGGGTCATGGATAGATACGCAGTATTTT; CDR3: CASSPDVGSWIDTQYF
D: -; J: TRBJ2-7; V: TRBV28; size: -; DNA: TGTGCCAGTCAGACCTCCGAGGACACACTATACGAGCAGTACTTC; CDR3: CASQTSEDTLYEQYF
D: -; J: TRBJ1-1; V: TRBV6-5; size: -; DNA: TGTGCCAGCAGTTACTCGCTAGTGGACATTAACACTGAAGCTTTCTTT; CDR3: CASSYSLVDINTEAFF
D: -; J: TRBJ2-5; V: TRBV15; size: -; DNA: TGTGCCACCAGCAGCCACAGGATCCAAGAGACCCAGTACTTC; CDR3: CATSSHRIQETQYF
D: -; J: TRBJ1-1; V: TRBV28; size: -; DNA: TGTGCCAGCGTTTCTCACACCGAAGCTTTCTTT; CDR3: CASVSHTEAFF
D: -; J: TRBJ2-2; V: TRBV7-2; size: -; DNA: TGTGCCAGCAGCCGAAATACGAACACCGGGGAGCTGTTTTTT; CDR3: CASSRNTNTGELFF
D: -; J: TRBJ1-5; V: TRBV27; size: -; DNA: TGTGCCAGCAGATTTACCCAGGGCAATCAGCCCCAGCATTTT; CDR3: CASRFTQGNQPQHF
D: -; J: TRBJ1-5; V: TRBV9; size: -; DNA: TGTGCCAGCGGTCGCTCCGGGGCCACCAATCAGCCCCAGCATTTT; CDR3: CASGRSGATNQPQHF
D: TRBD1; J: TRBJ2-7; V: TRBV28; size: -; DNA: TGTGCCAGCACAGGGACAGGGGTCTACGAGCAGTACTTC; CDR3: CASTGTGVYEQYF
D: -; J: TRBJ2-3; V: TRBV7-9; size: -; DNA: TGTGCCAGCAGCTGGACTGATACGCAGTATTTT; CDR3: CASSWTDTQYF
D: TRBD1; J: TRBJ1-1; V: TRBV11-2; size: -; DNA: TGTGCCAGCAGCCCCCGGACAGGGGGCTTGAACACTGAAGCTTTCTTT; CDR3: CASSPRTGGLNTEAFF
D: -; J: TRBJ1-2; V: TRBV5-1; size: -; DNA: TGCGCCAGCAGCTTGGCGGCAGCTACTAACTATGGCTACACCTTC; CDR3: CASSLAAATNYGYTF
D: TRBD1; J: TRBJ2-1; V: TRBV27; size: -; DNA: TGTGCCAGCAGTTTCCCCGGGACAGGGACCTACAATGAGCAGTTCTTC; CDR3: CASSFPGTGTYNEQFF
D: TRBD1; J: TRBJ2-7; V: TRBV28; size: -; DNA: TGTGCCAGCAGCTACTCCGGGACAGGGGCACACGAGCAGTACTTC; CDR3: CASSYSGTGAHEQYF
D: TRBD2; J: TRBJ2-2; V: TRBV4-2; size: -; DNA: TGTGCCAGCAGTCCTCAGGGGACGACTAGCGGGAGGTTCACCGGGGAGCTGTTTTTT; CDR3: CASSPQGTTSGRFTGELFF
D: TRBD2; J: TRBJ2-5; V: TRBV28; size: -; DNA: TGTGCCAGCAGTTCGCCTGGGTTGCGGGAGGGTGAGACCCAGTACTTC; CDR3: CASSSPGLREGETQYF
D: -; J: TRBJ2-2; V: TRBV25-1; size: -; DNA: TGTGCCAGCAAACAGTCAGGGAACACCGGGGAGCTGTTTTTT; CDR3: CASKQSGNTGELFF
D: -; J: TRBJ2-5; V: TRBV11-2; size: once; DNA: TGTGCCAGCAGCACCCGACGGAGACCCCAAGAGACCCAGTACTTC; CDR3: CASSTRRRPQETQYF
D: TRBD1; J: TRBJ2-1; V: TRBV29-1; size: -; DNA: TGCAGCGCCTCAGGGGGTTACTCCTACAATGAGCAGTTCTTC; CDR3: CSASGGYSYNEQFF
D: TRBD1; J: TRBJ2-5; V: TRBV7-6; size: -; DNA: TGTGCCAGCAGCTCAGACAGGGGGGAGACCCAGTACTTC; CDR3: CASSSDRGETQYF
D: TRBD1; J: TRBJ2-7; V: TRBV7-9; size: -; DNA: TGTGCCAGCGGGGGACAGACCTGGTACGAGCAGTACTTC; CDR3: CASGGQTWYEQYF
D: -; J: TRBJ2-3; V: TRBV5-1; size: -; DNA: TGCGCCAGCAGCGGGAGCAACACAGATACGCAGTATTTT; CDR3: CASSGSNTDTQYF
D: -; J: TRBJ2-3; V: TRBV7-9; size: -; DNA: TGTGCCAGCAGCTTAGTTGGAGCCGTCACAGATACGCAGTATTTT; CDR3: CASSLVGAVTDTQYF
D: -; J: TRBJ1-5; V: TRBV15; size: -; DNA: TGTGCCACCAGCAGAGATCCGGGAGGCAGTAGCAATCAGCCCCAGCATTTT; CDR3: CATSRDPGGSSNQPQHF
D: TRBD1; J: TRBJ1-1; V: TRBV10-3; size: -; DNA: TGTGCCATCAGTGAAAGGATGCGTGGGACAGGGGTTACCATGAACACTGAAGCTTTCTTT; CDR3: CAISERMRGTGVTMNTEAFF
D: TRBD1; J: TRBJ1-2; V: TRBV6-6; size: once; DNA: TGTGCCAGCAGTGTATCGGGACAGGGCTCTTTTCCCCTTTTC; CDR3: CASSVSGQGSFPLF
D: -; J: TRBJ2-7; V: TRBV30; size: -; DNA: TGTGCCTGGAGAAGGACGGGCGCCAGCTCCTACGAGCAGTACTTC; CDR3: CAWRRTGASSYEQYF
D: TRBD2; J: TRBJ2-5; V: TRBV11-2; size: -; DNA: TGTGCCAGCAGCAGCCCTAGCGGCAAAGAGACCCAGTACTTC; CDR3: CASSSPSGKETQYF
D: -; J: TRBJ1-5; V: TRBV6-1; size: -; DNA: TGTGCCAGCAGTGCCCGGAGACAGAGGACCGAAAGGTATAGCAATCAGCCCCAGCATTTT; CDR3: CASSARRQRTERYSNQPQHF
D: -; J: TRBJ2-7; V: TRBV28; size: -; DNA: TGTGCCAGCAGTTTCACCTTGCTGACACCGAGCTCCTACGAGCAGTACTTC; CDR3: CASSFTLLTPSSYEQYF
D: TRBD2; J: TRBJ2-1; V: TRBV11-2; size: -; DNA: TGTGCCAGCAGCTTCACTAGCGAGTACTACAATGAGCAGTTCTTC; CDR3: CASSFTSEYYNEQFF
D: TRBD1; J: TRBJ1-5; V: TRBV5-5; size: -; DNA: TGTGCCAGCAGCGCGACCAGGGGACAGGGGATTGGGCAGCCCCAGCATTTT; CDR3: CASSATRGQGIGQPQHF
D: -; J: TRBJ2-5; V: TRBV10-2; size: -; DNA: TGCGCCAGCACTACCAGGGTTGAGGCGACCCAGTACTTC; CDR3: CASTTRVEATQYF